A single sample is the source of the 19 T cell receptor beta chains below, sequenced in a study of early T cells in non-severe SARS-CoV-2 infection. TCRdb independently ran MiXCR on the 5' RACE reads; one entry per CDR3 protein. The table has about 71,000 distinct CDR3 sequences, roughly 13% seen once. The source material was whole blood. The receptors were sampled from an adult who was a healthcare worker with PCR-confirmed SARS-CoV-2 infection or an uninfected control (not recorded which).

This chain uses TRBV6-6 with TRBJ2-7, with 10 bases identical to TRBD2. There are 16 residues in the CDR3. CDR1 is MNHNY and CDR2 is SVGAGI in the germline V gene (reference sequence). Losses at the gene ends were 7 bases for V and 0 bases for J; bases not matched to a gene: 9. The CDR3 sequence is CASTQSLAGDSYEQYF. For the CDR3, the DNA is TGTGCCAGCACCCAATCTCTAGCGGGGGACTCCTACGAGCAGTACTTC.

The rearrangement links TRBV20-1 to TRBJ1-1; 7 nucleotides line up with TRBD1. Germline V gene sequence: CDR1 DFQATT, CDR2 SNEGSKA (reference sequence). J was trimmed by 4 bases and V by 0 bases; bases with no gene match: 5. The CDR3 consists of 14 residues. The CDR3 DNA is TGCAGTGCTAGAGATAAGGGGGCGGGCACTGAAGCTTTCTTT. Translating gives CSARDKGAGTEAFF.

The chain is built from TRBV29-1 and TRBJ1-1, with D possibly being TRBD1 (5 bases). Germline V lookup: CDR1 SQVTM, CDR2 ANQGSEA. Trimming left V 7 bases short and J 1 base short, with 13 bases between. The CDR3 loop spans 13 amino acids. The CDR3 sequence: CSGGVKRNTEAFF. For the CDR3, the DNA is TGCAGCGGGGGGGTGAAGCGGAACACTGAAGCTTTCTTT.

This clonotype was recorded many times. CDR3 protein: CSVDGQARDTQYF. CDR3 in DNA: TGCAGCGTTGATGGACAGGCTCGGGATACGCAGTATTTT. The rearrangement joins TRBV29-1 to TRBJ2-3; 7 bases align to TRBD1. The CDR3 has 13 residues. The V gene end was trimmed by 3 bases and the J gene end by 6 bases; junction bases not matched to a gene: 6. Germline V CDR1 and CDR2: SQVTM, ANQGSEA.

The chain combines TRBV29-1 with TRBJ1-2; D is ambiguous. This CDR3 contains 12 residues. The V and J ends lost 1 base and 4 bases respectively, with 7 bases between them. The germline CDR1 and CDR2 sequences are SQVTM and ANQGSEA. This CDR3 reads CSVEGDVYGYTF. The CDR3 DNA is TGCAGCGTTGAAGGGGATGTCTATGGCTACACCTTC.

This clonotype has at least ten counts. CDR3 loop: CSVGTALNTEAFF. In DNA form, the CDR3 reads TGCAGCGTTGGAACAGCTCTGAACACTGAAGCTTTCTTT. The chain joins TRBV29-1 to TRBJ1-1; D is ambiguous. The CDR3 runs to 13 residues. Between the trimmed V and J ends, which lost 4 bases and 0 bases, there was a span of 9 bases. Germline V gene sequence: CDR1 SQVTM, CDR2 ANQGSEA.

This sequence joins TRBV7-8 and TRBJ1-1; D remains ambiguous. Looked up from germline, CDR1 is SGHVS and CDR2 is FQNEAQ. This CDR3 contains 16 residues. The ends were cut back, 1 base at V and 0 bases at J, with 12 bases in the middle. The CDR3 DNA is TGTGCCAGCAGCTTAGGCCGGGATTTCATGAACACTGAAGCTTTCTTT. This sequence encodes CASSLGRDFMNTEAFF. Full variable domain (remainder filled in from reference TRBV7-8 and TRBJ1-1): GAGVSQSPRYKVAKRGQDVALRCDPISGHVSLFWYQQALGQGPEFLTYFQNEAQLDKSGLPSDRFFAERPEGSVSTLKIQRTQQEDSAVYLCASSLGRDFMNTEAFFGQGTRLTVV.

The chain couples TRBV29-1 to TRBJ2-3; no clear D. CDR1 SQVTM and CDR2 ANQGSEA come from the germline V gene. V dropped 3 bases and J dropped 0 bases, with 4 bases sitting between them. CDR3 size: 12 residues. The CDR3, as DNA: TGCAGCGTTGAGCGAAGCACAGATACGCAGTATTTT. As protein: CSVERSTDTQYF.

CDR3 DNA: TGTGCCAGCAGCTTAAGAGACAGCACAGATACGCAGTATTTT. This encodes CASSLRDSTDTQYF. V is TRBV11-3 and J is TRBJ2-3; no reliable D call. CDR1 and CDR2 from the germline V gene are SGHNT and YENEEA. The CDR3 totals 14 residues. Trimming pared 2 bases from V and 0 bases from J, leaving 6 bases between.

This clonotype was counted only a few times. The V and J genes are TRBV5-1 and TRBJ1-2; D is uncertain. Trimming took 0 bases from V and 2 from J, leaving 8 bases between them. This CDR3 has 14 residues. Germline CDR1 and CDR2: SGHRS and YFSETQ. The CDR3 is CASSLGPENYGYTF. The CDR3 region has the DNA TGCGCCAGCAGCTTGGGGCCGGAGAACTATGGCTACACCTTC. The full variable domain, completed using reference TRBV5-1 and TRBJ1-2, is KAGVTQTPRYLIKTRGQQVTLSCSPISGHRSVSWYQQTPGQGLQFLFEYFSETQRNKGNFPGRFSGRQFSNSRSEMNVSTLELGDSALYLCASSLGPENYGYTFGSGTRLTVV.

This chain uses TRBV6-6 with TRBJ2-7; D is unresolved. Germline CDR1 and CDR2: MNHNY and SVGAGI (reference sequence). V was pared by 4 bases and J by 6 bases, with 13 bases between. The CDR3 loop spans 13 amino acids. CDR3 sequence reads: CASSSKGSSEQYF. The DNA of the CDR3 is TGTGCCAGCAGTTCGAAAGGGTCAAGCGAGCAGTACTTC.

This clonotype was seen ten or more times. The chain combines TRBV7-2 with TRBJ2-7, with 8 bases identical to TRBD2. Unmatched junction bases numbered 1, after V lost 0 bases and J lost 3 bases. This CDR3 is 14 amino acids long. Per germline, CDR1 SGHTA and CDR2 FQGNSA. CDR3 loop: CASSLAGTSYEQYF. Written as DNA, the CDR3 is TGTGCCAGCAGCTTAGCCGGGACTAGCTACGAGCAGTACTTC.

In this sample, this clonotype turned up a few times. CDR3 loop: CASSKGRFTQYF. The CDR3 bases are TGTGCCAGCAGCAAAGGGCGTTTCACGCAGTATTTT. The chain is built from TRBV14 and TRBJ2-3; D remains ambiguous. Germline lookup yields CDR1 SGHDN and CDR2 FVKESK. The V and J ends lost 5 bases and 9 bases respectively, with 12 bases between them. This CDR3 has 12 amino acids.

There are a few counts of this clonotype. This chain joins TRBV9 and TRBJ2-3, with a weak D call TRBD2 (5 bases). The CDR3 has 16 amino acids. The germline V and J ends were trimmed by 0 bases and 0 bases, with 11 bases remaining between them. Per germline, CDR1 SGDLS and CDR2 YYNGEE. The DNA for the CDR3 is TGTGCCAGCAGCGTAGGTACGCGGGCTAGCACAGATACGCAGTATTTT. Residues: CASSVGTRASTDTQYF.

This clonotype was observed many times. The chain joins TRBV20-1 to TRBJ2-1; the D is unclear. This CDR3 is 15 amino acids long. Germline V CDR1 and CDR2: DFQATT, SNEGSKA (reference sequence). V lost 0 bases and J 6 bases, leaving 15 bases between the germline ends. Here the CDR3 DNA reads TGCAGTGCTAGAGACCTAAAGGTAAACCTCAATGAGCAGTTCTTC. Translating it yields CSARDLKVNLNEQFF.

There are many counts of this clonotype. The chain employs TRBV20-1 and TRBJ2-3, with a weak D call TRBD2 (6 bases). The germline V gene encodes CDR1 DFQATT and CDR2 SNEGSKA (reference sequence). The CDR3 length is 14 residues. Between the trimmed V and J ends, which lost 2 bases and 4 bases, there was a span of 13 bases. The CDR3 sequence: CSARREEAADTQYF. CDR3 coding DNA: TGCAGTGCTAGAAGGGAGGAGGCGGCAGATACGCAGTATTTT.

This sequence joins TRBV5-1 and TRBJ2-5, with 8 bases that match TRBD2. This CDR3 region has 16 residues. The V segment lost 3 bases and the J segment 4 bases; nucleotides outside the gene matches: 11. CDR1 and CDR2 from the germline V gene are SGHRS and YFSETQ. The CDR3 coding sequence is TGCGCCAGCAGCTACCGGACTAGCTCGTCGGGAGAGACCCAGTACTTC. Amino acid sequence: CASSYRTSSSGETQYF.

This clonotype was found once. The V and J genes are TRBV28 and TRBJ2-3; perhaps TRBD2 as D (5 bases). This CDR3 comprises 15 residues. With 3 bases removed from V and 3 bases from J, the gap between germline ends came to 13 bases. Germline CDR1 and CDR2: MDHEN and SYDVKM. CDR3 sequence (DNA): TGTGCCAGCAGTTTGCGGGTGGTTTTGACAGATACGCAGTATTTT. It is translated as CASSLRVVLTDTQYF.

The chain joins TRBV29-1 to TRBJ1-2; D may be TRBD1 (6 bases). Trimming left V 7 bases short and J 5 bases short, with 17 bases between. The CDR3 has 13 amino acids. Germline CDR1 and CDR2: SQVTM and ANQGSEA. In DNA form, the CDR3 reads TGCAGCGGGGAAAGACAGGCCGATTATGGCTACACCTTC. It encodes CSGERQADYGYTF.